This is a list of T cell receptor beta chains from one sample in a study of Siglec-9 on CD8 T cells in melanoma. Only in-frame clones appear in the TCRdb table, and some are missing; sequencing was by immunoSEQ multiplex PCR. This table has tens of thousands of clones, around three quarters appearing once. Sequenced: Siglec-9- CD8+ T cells sorted from blood. These TCRs come from a human donor in good health. Each CDR3 is given with its conserved first and last residue. D genes are given only for firm matches. Only some rows state a clone size, as once, few, many or a class for expanded clones.

clone_size	v_call	j_call	d_call	cdr3_nt	cdr3_aa
-	TRBV5-5	TRBJ1-1	-	TGTGCCAGCAGCAATGACAGGAACACTGAAGCTTTCTTT	CASSNDRNTEAFF
-	TRBV7-6	TRBJ2-1	-	TGTGCCAGCAGCCGAAGACAGGACAACAATGAGCAGTTCTTC	CASSRRQDNNEQFF
-	TRBV4-1	TRBJ2-2	TRBD1	TGCGCCAGCAGCCAAGAACGGTTTGGGACAGGGTCCGGGGAGCTGTTTTTT	CASSQERFGTGSGELFF
once	TRBV6-1	TRBJ2-2	-	TGTGCCAGCAGTGAGACCAAAATCGCGTCCGGGGAGCTGTTTTTT	CASSETKIASGELFF
once	TRBV7-9	TRBJ2-1	TRBD2	TGTGCCAGCAGCTTTCCGGGACTAGCGGGGGCCCTAAACAATGAGCAGTTCTTC	CASSFPGLAGALNNEQFF
-	TRBV28	TRBJ2-5	-	TGTGCCAGCAGCCCTCTAGCGAACCAAGAGACCCAGTACTTC	CASSPLANQETQYF
once	TRBV6-5	TRBJ1-1	-	TGTGCCAGCACCCCATTAGGTAAATTGAACACTGAAGCTTTCTTT	CASTPLGKLNTEAFF
once	TRBV6-5	TRBJ1-2	-	TGTGCCAGCAGTTACTGGGACGGAAACTATGGCTACACCTTC	CASSYWDGNYGYTF
-	TRBV11-2	TRBJ2-1	TRBD2	TGTGCCAGCAGCTCCGGGTATGGCGGGAGCCGAGATGAGCAGTTCTTC	CASSSGYGGSRDEQFF
-	TRBV7-3	TRBJ2-3	-	TGTGCCAGCAGCTTAACAGGGGGGGACACAGATACGCAGTATTTT	CASSLTGGDTDTQYF
few	TRBV10-1	TRBJ1-1	-	TGCGCCAGCAGTGATAACCTCCTTGAAGCTTTCTTT	CASSDNLLEAFF
few	TRBV7-6	TRBJ2-3	TRBD1	TGTGCCAGCAGCTTGGTGGGGACAGGGGGCCGCACAGATACGCAGTATTTT	CASSLVGTGGRTDTQYF
-	TRBV27	TRBJ1-1	-	TGTGCCAGCAGTGTCCGCGGGGGAGCTGAAGCTTTCTTT	CASSVRGGAEAFF
-	TRBV6-1	TRBJ1-1	-	TGTGCCAGCAGTAGAAAGGGCGCCACTGAAGCTTTCTTT	CASSRKGATEAFF
-	TRBV27	TRBJ2-1	TRBD2	TGTGCCAGCAGTTTCGAGGCTGGAGCGGGGGGGCTCAATGAGCAGTTCTTC	CASSFEAGAGGLNEQFF